Below, 17 T cell receptor beta chains from the same sample are listed, as sequenced in a study of graft-versus-host responses after intestinal transplantation. Assay: immunoSEQ multiplex PCR; the TCRdb copy retains only in-frame clones and omits some. This table has approximately 86,000 clones, 90% to 95% appearing once. Their antigen targets remain unknown. The specimen comprised unstimulated CD4+ T cells sorted from spleen or lymph node cells, sampled before intestinal transplant. The source is a human donor who received an intestinal transplant.

V gene TRBV5-8 combines with J gene TRBJ2-3; 8 bases are a match to TRBD1. The germline V gene has CDR1 SGHTS and CDR2 YDEGEE. V gave up 2 bases and J gave up 7 bases; unmatched junction bases: 9. This CDR3 is 15 amino acids long. This CDR3 is CASSFGDRTIHTQYF. Written as DNA, the CDR3 is TGTGCCAGCAGCTTTGGGGACAGGACGATTCATACGCAGTATTTT.

The chain has TRBV11-2 and TRBJ2-1; 12 nucleotides align to TRBD1. Germline trimming cut 5 bases from V and 7 bases from J; bases unmatched to any gene: 3. The CDR3 totals 14 residues. Germline CDR1 and CDR2: SGHAT and FQNNGV. The DNA for the CDR3 is TGTGCCAGCAGCCTGGGACAGGGGGCTAATGAGCAGTTCTTC. Amino acid sequence: CASSLGQGANEQFF. Full variable domain (rest looked up from reference TRBV11-2 and TRBJ2-1): EAGVAQSPRYKIIEKRQSVAFWCNPISGHATLYWYQQILGQGPKLLIQFQNNGVVDDSQLPKDRFSAERLKGVDSTLKIQPAKLEDSAVYLCASSLGQGANEQFFGPGTRLTVL.

The V and J genes are TRBV5-1 and TRBJ2-5; 10 bases are shared with TRBD2. Germline V gives CDR1 SGHRS, CDR2 YFSETQ. This CDR3 comprises 16 residues. V shed 1 base and J 5 bases; nucleotides not matched to a gene: 8. This CDR3 is CASSLIQRGGGETQYF. CDR3 nucleotide sequence: TGCGCCAGCAGCTTGATCCAGCGGGGGGGAGGGGAGACCCAGTACTTC.

CDR3 bases: TGTGCCACCAGCAGAGATGGAAGCAGGGACACTGAAGCTTTCTTT. Its translation: CATSRDGSRDTEAFF. This chain joins TRBV15 and TRBJ1-1, with a weak D call TRBD1 (5 bases). CDR1 LNHNV and CDR2 YYDKDF come from the germline V gene (reference sequence). The CDR3 loop spans 15 amino acids. V dropped 0 bases and J dropped 3 bases, with 11 bases sitting between them.

CDR3 nucleotides: TGCGCCAGCAGCTCTGGACTAGCGGTTAGCACAGATACGCAGTATTTT. It encodes CASSSGLAVSTDTQYF. The chain combines TRBV4-3 with TRBJ2-3, with 10 nucleotides matching TRBD2. The CDR3 is 16 residues long. With V trimmed by 5 bases and J by 0 bases, 5 bases remained unmatched. Germline CDR1 LGHNA, CDR2 YSLEER.

V usage is TRBV11-2 and J usage is TRBJ1-2; 9 bases line up with TRBD1. The CDR3 is 17 amino acids. Germline CDR1 is SGHAT and CDR2 is FQNNGV. The V and J ends lost 4 bases and 1 base, in that order; junction bases with no gene match: 10. The chain's CDR3 is CASSSSSGTGFNYGYTF. For the CDR3, the DNA is TGTGCCAGCAGCTCCTCCTCCGGGACAGGGTTTAACTATGGCTACACCTTC.

The V gene is TRBV6-5, the J gene TRBJ1-2, with TRBD1 as a possible D gene (6 bases). This CDR3 has 13 amino acids. CDR1 and CDR2 (germline): MNHEY, SVGAGI. The V end was cut by 4 bases, the J end by 6 bases, with 12 bases between. This chain's CDR3 is CASSSTGRDGYTF. CDR3 in DNA: TGTGCCAGCAGTTCGACAGGCAGGGATGGCTACACCTTC.

The V and J genes are TRBV7-9 and TRBJ1-1, with TRBD1 as a possible D gene (6 bases). The CDR3 is 13 amino acids. Germline lookup yields CDR1 SEHNR and CDR2 FQNEAQ (reference sequence). The V and J ends lost 2 bases and 7 bases respectively, with 11 bases between them. The CDR3 is CASSLTGIGEAFF. The CDR3 DNA is TGTGCCAGCAGCTTAACAGGGATTGGTGAAGCTTTCTTT.

This chain joins TRBV29-1 and TRBJ2-1, with D perhaps matching TRBD1 (5 bases). The V gene's germline CDR1 is SQVTM and CDR2 ANQGSEA. V lost 7 bases to trimming and J lost 0 bases, with 10 bases between them. The CDR3 length is 13 residues. CDR3 amino acids: CSGTTASYNEQFF. The CDR3 bases are TGCAGCGGGACGACAGCCTCCTACAATGAGCAGTTCTTC.

The chain combines TRBV28 with TRBJ1-2; TRBD1 matches 8 bases. CDR3 length: 14 amino acids. Germline CDR1 reads MDHEN; CDR2 reads SYDVKM. The ends lost 6 bases at V and 4 bases at J; junction bases unmatched: 7. The CDR3: CASRDQGAPYGYTF. In DNA, the CDR3 is TGTGCCAGCAGAGATCAGGGGGCTCCCTATGGCTACACCTTC.

The rearrangement uses TRBV2 and TRBJ2-3; TRBD1 might be the D (6 bases). Trimming removed 8 bases at V and 2 bases at J, with 20 bases between. The CDR3 extends over 16 amino acids. From germline, CDR1 is SNHLY and CDR2 FYNNEI. CDR3: CASWGTLTVLTDTQYF. For the CDR3, the DNA is TGTGCCAGCTGGGGGACACTCACGGTGCTCACAGATACGCAGTATTTT.

The chain uses TRBV7-2 and TRBJ2-3, with a possible D match to TRBD1 (6 bases). The CDR3 runs to 16 residues. Germline V CDR1 and CDR2: SGHTA, FQGNSA. V was clipped by 0 bases and J by 5 bases, with 15 bases between them. The DNA for the CDR3 is TGTGCCAGCAGCTTAGCGCTTAGGGGGTCGGAAGATACGCAGTATTTT. It specifies CASSLALRGSEDTQYF.

CDR3 bases: TGTGCCAGTAGAACCAGAACTACAGGGGGTGCCGGTTATGGCTACACCTTC. Translating gives CASRTRTTGGAGYGYTF. This chain connects TRBV19 to TRBJ1-2; 8 positions agree with TRBD1. J gave up 5 bases and V 6 bases, and 17 bases lay outside the gene matches. CDR3 length: 17 amino acids. Germline V gives CDR1 LNHDA, CDR2 SQIVND (reference sequence).

The J gene is TRBJ1-2, the V gene TRBV9; D uncertain. The CDR3 totals 16 residues. The V gene lost 6 bases and the J gene lost 0 bases, with 18 bases spanning the gap. The germline CDR1 and CDR2 sequences are SGDLS and YYNGEE. CDR3: CASTLDSGVANYGYTF. For the CDR3, the DNA is TGTGCCAGCACCCTGGACTCAGGTGTAGCTAACTATGGCTACACCTTC. The whole variable domain, remainder taken from reference TRBV9 and TRBJ1-2, is DSGVTQTPKHLITATGQRVTLRCSPRSGDLSVYWYQQSLDQGLQFLIQYYNGEERAKGNILERFSAQQFPDLHSELNLSSLELGDSALYFCASTLDSGVANYGYTFGSGTRLTVV.

V and J are TRBV15 and TRBJ1-5; 9 bases match TRBD1. Germline V CDR1 and CDR2: LNHNV, YYDKDF (reference sequence). This CDR3 spans 18 amino acids. The J segment lost 7 bases and the V segment lost 4 bases, leaving 17 bases of the junction unmatched. DNA for the CDR3: TGTGCCACCAGCAAAAACCCCGGACAGGGGTTTTCCGGCCAGCCCCAGCATTTT. It encodes CATSKNPGQGFSGQPQHF.

V is TRBV5-8 and J is TRBJ1-1; tentatively, D is TRBD1 (5 bases). The germline CDR1 and CDR2 sequences are SGHTS and YDEGEE. Between the trimmed V and J ends, which lost 3 bases and 0 bases, there was a span of 12 bases. This CDR3 spans 15 amino acids. The CDR3 DNA reads TGTGCCAGCAGCTCATGGAGACAGATGAACACTGAAGCTTTCTTT. It yields the protein CASSSWRQMNTEAFF.

This chain uses TRBV6-5 with TRBJ1-3; D may be TRBD1 (6 bases). The CDR3 is 16 amino acids. Per the germline V gene, CDR1 is MNHEY and CDR2 is SVGAGI. Trimming stripped 0 bases from V and 4 bases from J, with 13 bases between. The chain's CDR3 is CASSYSRTVAGNTIYF. DNA for the CDR3: TGTGCCAGCAGTTACTCGCGGACAGTGGCCGGAAACACCATATATTTT.